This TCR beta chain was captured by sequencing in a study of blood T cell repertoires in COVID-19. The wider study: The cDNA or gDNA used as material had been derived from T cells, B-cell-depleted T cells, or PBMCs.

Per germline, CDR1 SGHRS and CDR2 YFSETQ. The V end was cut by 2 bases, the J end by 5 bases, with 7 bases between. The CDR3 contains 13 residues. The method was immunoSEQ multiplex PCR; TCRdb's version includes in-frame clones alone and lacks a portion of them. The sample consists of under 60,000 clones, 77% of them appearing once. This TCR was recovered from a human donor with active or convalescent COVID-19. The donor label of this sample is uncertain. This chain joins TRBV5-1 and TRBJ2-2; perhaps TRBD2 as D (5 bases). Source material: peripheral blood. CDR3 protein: CASSLLDTGELFF. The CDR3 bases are TGCGCCAGCAGCTTACTAGATACCGGGGAGCTGTTTTTT.